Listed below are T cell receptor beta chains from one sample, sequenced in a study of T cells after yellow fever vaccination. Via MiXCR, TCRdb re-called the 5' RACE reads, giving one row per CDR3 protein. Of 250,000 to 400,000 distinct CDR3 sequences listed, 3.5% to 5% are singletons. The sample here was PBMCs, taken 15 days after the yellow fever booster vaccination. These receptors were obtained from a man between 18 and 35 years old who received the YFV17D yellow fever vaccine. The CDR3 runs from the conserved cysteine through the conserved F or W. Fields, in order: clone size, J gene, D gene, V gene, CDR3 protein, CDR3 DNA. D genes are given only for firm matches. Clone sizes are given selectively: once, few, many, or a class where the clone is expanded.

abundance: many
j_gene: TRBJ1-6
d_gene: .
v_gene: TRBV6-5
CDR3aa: CASSLRGVVGSPLHF
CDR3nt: TGTGCCAGCAGCCTAAGGGGGGTTGTTGGGTCACCCCTCCACTTT

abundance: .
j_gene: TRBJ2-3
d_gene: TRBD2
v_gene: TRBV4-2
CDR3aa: CASSQDDSGGADTQYF
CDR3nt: TGTGCCAGCAGCCAAGATGATAGCGGGGGGGCAGATACGCAGTATTTT

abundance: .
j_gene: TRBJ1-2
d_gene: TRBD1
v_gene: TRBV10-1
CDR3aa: CATFIGQGSYGYTF
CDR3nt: TGCGCCACCTTTATTGGACAGGGGAGCTATGGCTACACCTTC

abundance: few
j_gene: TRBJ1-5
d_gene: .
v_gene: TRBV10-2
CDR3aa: CASSELISNQPQHF
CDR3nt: TGCGCCAGCAGTGAGTTGATTAGCAATCAGCCCCAGCATTTT

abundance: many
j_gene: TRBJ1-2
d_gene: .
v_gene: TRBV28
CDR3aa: CASSFVKANYGYTF
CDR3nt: TGTGCCAGCAGTTTCGTCAAAGCGAACTATGGCTACACCTTC

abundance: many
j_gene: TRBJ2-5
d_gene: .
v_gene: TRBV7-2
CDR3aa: CASRRGREETQYF
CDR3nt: TGTGCCAGCAGAAGGGGGAGGGAAGAGACCCAGTACTTC

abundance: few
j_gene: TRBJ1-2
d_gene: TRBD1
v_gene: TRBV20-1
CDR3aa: CSAIGTGRDGYTF
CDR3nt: TGCAGTGCTATCGGGACAGGGAGGGATGGCTACACCTTC

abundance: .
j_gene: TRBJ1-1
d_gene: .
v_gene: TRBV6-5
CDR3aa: CASSYLRFMGNTEAFF
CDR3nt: TGTGCCAGCAGTTATCTAAGGTTTATGGGGAACACTGAAGCTTTCTTT

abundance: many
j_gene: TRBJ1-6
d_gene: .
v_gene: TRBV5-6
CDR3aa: CASSLGQYNSPLHF
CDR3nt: TGTGCCAGCAGCCTAGGACAGTATAATTCACCCCTCCACTTT

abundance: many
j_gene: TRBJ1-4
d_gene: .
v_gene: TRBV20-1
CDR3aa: CSAPPGGRHEKLFF
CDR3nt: TGCAGTGCCCCACCGGGGGGGCGCCATGAAAAACTGTTTTTT

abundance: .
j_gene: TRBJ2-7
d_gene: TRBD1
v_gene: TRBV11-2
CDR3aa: CASRPPSGQGNYEQYF
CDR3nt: TGTGCCAGCAGACCTCCATCCGGACAGGGAAATTACGAGCAGTACTTC

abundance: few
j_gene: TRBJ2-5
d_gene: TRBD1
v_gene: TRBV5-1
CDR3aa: CASSLATGVETQYF
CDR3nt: TGCGCCAGCAGCTTGGCCACAGGGGTAGAGACCCAGTACTTC

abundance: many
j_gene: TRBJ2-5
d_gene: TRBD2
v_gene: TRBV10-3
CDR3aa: CAISELAGGPRETQYF
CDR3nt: TGTGCCATCAGTGAACTAGCGGGGGGGCCCCGGGAGACCCAGTACTTC

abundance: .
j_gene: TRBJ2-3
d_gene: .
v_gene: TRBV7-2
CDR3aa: CASSFGLFDTQYF
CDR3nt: TGTGCCAGCAGCTTCGGTCTTTTTGATACGCAGTATTTT

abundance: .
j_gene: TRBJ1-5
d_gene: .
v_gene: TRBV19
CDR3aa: CASSIGGRDYLGNQPQHF
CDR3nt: TGTGCCAGTAGTATAGGGGGCAGGGATTATCTCGGCAATCAGCCCCAGCATTTT

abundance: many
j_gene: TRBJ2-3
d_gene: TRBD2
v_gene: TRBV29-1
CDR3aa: CSVRAGGPGDTQYF
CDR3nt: TGCAGCGTCCGAGCGGGGGGGCCAGGAGATACGCAGTATTTT

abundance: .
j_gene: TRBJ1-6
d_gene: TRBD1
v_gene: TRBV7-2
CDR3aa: CASSLAQGVSYNSPLHF
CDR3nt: TGTGCCAGCAGCTTAGCGCAGGGGGTCTCCTATAATTCACCCCTCCACTTT

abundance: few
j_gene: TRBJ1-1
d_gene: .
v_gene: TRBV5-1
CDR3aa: CASSQPGPGQTEAFF
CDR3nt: TGCGCCAGCAGCCAACCAGGGCCCGGTCAGACTGAAGCTTTCTTT

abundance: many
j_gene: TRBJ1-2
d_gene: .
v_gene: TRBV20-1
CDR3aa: CRDNRAGDYGYTF
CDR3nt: TGCAGAGATAACAGGGCCGGGGATTATGGCTACACCTTC

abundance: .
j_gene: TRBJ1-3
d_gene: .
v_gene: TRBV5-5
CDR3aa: CASSSALGFSSGNTIYF
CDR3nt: TGTGCCAGCAGCTCTGCCCTAGGTTTTAGCTCTGGAAACACCATATATTTT

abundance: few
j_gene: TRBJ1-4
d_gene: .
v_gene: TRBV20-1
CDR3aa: CSAPKPTGLLNEKLFF
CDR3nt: TGCAGTGCTCCGAAACCTACGGGACTTCTAAATGAAAAACTGTTTTTT

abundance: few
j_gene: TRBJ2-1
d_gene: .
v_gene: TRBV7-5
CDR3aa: CISVPEDEGTSVLNEQFF
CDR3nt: .

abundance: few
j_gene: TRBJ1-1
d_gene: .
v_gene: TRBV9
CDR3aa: CASSGGPPGTEAFF
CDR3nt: TGTGCCAGCAGCGGGGGACCTCCGGGGACTGAAGCTTTCTTT

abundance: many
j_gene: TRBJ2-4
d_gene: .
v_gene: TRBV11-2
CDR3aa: CASSSSDGKNIQYF
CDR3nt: TGTGCCAGCAGCTCTAGCGATGGCAAAAACATTCAGTACTTC

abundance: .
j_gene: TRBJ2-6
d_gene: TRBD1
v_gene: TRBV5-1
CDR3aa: CASSPGDRELSGANVLTF
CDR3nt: TGCGCCAGCAGCCCGGGGGACAGGGAACTCTCTGGGGCCAACGTCCTGACTTTC

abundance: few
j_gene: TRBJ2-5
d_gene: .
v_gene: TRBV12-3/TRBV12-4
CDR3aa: CASSLLDSGETQYF
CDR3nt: TGTGCCAGCAGTTTACTTGACAGCGGGGAGACCCAGTACTTC

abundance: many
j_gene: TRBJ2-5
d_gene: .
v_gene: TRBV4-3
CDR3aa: CASSQDYVGETQYF
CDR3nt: TGCGCCAGCAGCCAAGATTACGTGGGGGAGACCCAGTACTTC

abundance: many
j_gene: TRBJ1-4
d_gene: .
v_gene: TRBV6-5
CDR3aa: CASSRRATNEKLFF
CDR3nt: TGTGCCAGCAGTAGGAGGGCAACTAATGAAAAACTGTTTTTT

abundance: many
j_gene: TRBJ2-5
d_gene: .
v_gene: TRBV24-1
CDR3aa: CATSDWVHQETQYF
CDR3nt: TGTGCCACCAGTGATTGGGTTCACCAAGAGACCCAGTACTTC

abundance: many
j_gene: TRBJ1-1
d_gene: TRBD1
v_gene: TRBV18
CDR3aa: CASSLTDRGTEAFF
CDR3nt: TGTGCCAGCTCACTCACCGACAGGGGAACTGAAGCTTTCTTT

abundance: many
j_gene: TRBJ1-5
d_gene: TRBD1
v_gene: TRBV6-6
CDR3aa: CASLYGQGEGLAQHF
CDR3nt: TGTGCCAGCCTCTATGGGCAGGGGGAAGGATTGGCCCAGCATTTT

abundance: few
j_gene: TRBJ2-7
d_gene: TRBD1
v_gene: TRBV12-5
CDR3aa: CASGPGTGGFYEQYF
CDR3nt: TGTGCTAGTGGTCCAGGGACAGGGGGTTTCTACGAGCAGTACTTC

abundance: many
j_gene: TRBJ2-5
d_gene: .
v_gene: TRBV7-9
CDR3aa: CASSQDRNTQYF
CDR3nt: TGTGCCAGCAGCCAGGACCGAAATACCCAGTACTTC